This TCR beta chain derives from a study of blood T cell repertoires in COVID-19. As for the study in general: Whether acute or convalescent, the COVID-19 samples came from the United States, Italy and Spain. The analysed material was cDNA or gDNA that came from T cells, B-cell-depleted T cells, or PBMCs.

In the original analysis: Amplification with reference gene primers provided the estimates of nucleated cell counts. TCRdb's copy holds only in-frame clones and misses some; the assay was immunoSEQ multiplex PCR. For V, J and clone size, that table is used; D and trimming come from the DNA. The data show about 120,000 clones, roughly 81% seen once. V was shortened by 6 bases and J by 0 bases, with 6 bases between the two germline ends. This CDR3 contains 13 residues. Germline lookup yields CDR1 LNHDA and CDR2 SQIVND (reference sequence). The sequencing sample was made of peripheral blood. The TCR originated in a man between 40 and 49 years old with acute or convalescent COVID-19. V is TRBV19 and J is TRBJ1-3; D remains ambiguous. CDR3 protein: CASRQNSGNTIYF. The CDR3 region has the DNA TGTGCCAGTAGACAGAACTCTGGAAACACCATATATTTT.